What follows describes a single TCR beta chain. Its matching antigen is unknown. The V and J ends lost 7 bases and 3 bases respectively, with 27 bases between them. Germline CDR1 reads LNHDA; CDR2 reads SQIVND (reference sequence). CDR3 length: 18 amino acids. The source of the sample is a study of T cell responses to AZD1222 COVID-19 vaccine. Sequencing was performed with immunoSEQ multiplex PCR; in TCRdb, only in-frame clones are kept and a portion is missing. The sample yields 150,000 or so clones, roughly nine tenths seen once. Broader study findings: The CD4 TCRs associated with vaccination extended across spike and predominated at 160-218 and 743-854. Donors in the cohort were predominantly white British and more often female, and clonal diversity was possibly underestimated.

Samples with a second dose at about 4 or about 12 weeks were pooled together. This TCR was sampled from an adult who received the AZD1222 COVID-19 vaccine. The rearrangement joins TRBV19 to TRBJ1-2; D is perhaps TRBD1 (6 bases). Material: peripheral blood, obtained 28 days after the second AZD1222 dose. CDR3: CASTREGGSFRVDYGYTF. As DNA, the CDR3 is TGTGCCAGTACAAGAGAGGGGGGCTCATTCCGGGTGGACTATGGCTACACCTTC.